This T cell receptor (beta chain) was obtained from a study of blood T cells in healthy people across ages. Overall study results and limits: Naive T cell percentage showed a strong correlation with TCR beta diversity. Versus aged donors, long-lived donors had higher diversity and more naive CD4+ cells.

Sample-barcoded 5' priming and a J-beta primer mix drove a second PCR of about 7 to 12 cycles. The authors tagged each cDNA molecule using a template-switch adaptor with 12 random nucleotides. CDR3-containing paired-end reads numbered at least 2.5 million in each sample. Using its own MiXCR run on the 5' RACE reads, TCRdb lists one record per CDR3 protein. Of about 640,000 distinct CDR3 sequences detected, about 54% appear once; the ten largest clones hold over 30%. The germline CDR1 and CDR2 sequences are PRHDT and FYEKMQ (reference sequence). This CDR3 contains 14 residues. V lost 2 bases to trimming and J lost 4 bases, with 12 bases between them. The table lists this clonotype with a few counts. What it recognizes is unknown.

V is TRBV13 and J is TRBJ2-7; D perhaps matches TRBD1 (5 bases). The receptor was isolated from a man in his 60s in good health. Sequencing was performed on blood. The CDR3 loop is CASSLIGVDYEQYF. CDR3 sequence (DNA): TGTGCCAGCAGCTTAATAGGGGTGGATTACGAGCAGTACTTC. Together with reference TRBV13 and TRBJ2-7, the CDR3 gives the full variable domain: AAGVIQSPRHLIKEKRETATLKCYPIPRHDTVYWYQQGPGQDPQFLISFYEKMQSDKGSIPDRFSAQQFSDYHSELNMSSLELGDSALYFCASSLIGVDYEQYFGPGTRLTVT.